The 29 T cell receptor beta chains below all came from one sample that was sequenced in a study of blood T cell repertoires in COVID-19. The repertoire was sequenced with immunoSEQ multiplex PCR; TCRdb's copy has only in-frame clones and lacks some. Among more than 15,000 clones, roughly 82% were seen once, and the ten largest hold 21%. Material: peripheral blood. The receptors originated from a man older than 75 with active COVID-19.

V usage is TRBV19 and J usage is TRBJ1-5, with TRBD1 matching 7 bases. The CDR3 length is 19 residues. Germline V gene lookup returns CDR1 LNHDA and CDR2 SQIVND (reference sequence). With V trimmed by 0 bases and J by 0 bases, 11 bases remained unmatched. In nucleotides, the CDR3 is TGTGCCAGTAGTATAGATCTTTGGGGGACAGCAAATAGCAATCAGCCCCAGCATTTT. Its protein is CASSIDLWGTANSNQPQHF. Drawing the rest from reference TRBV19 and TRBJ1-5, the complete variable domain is DGGITQSPKYLFRKEGQNVTLSCEQNLNHDAMYWYRQDPGQGLRLIYYSQIVNDFQKGDIAEGYSVSREKKESFPLTVTSAQKNPTAFYLCASSIDLWGTANSNQPQHFGDGTRLSIL.

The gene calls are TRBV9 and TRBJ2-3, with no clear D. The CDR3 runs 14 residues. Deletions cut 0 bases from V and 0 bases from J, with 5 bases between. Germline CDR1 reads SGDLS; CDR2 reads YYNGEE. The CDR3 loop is CASSVGGSTDTQYF. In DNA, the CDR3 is TGTGCCAGCAGCGTAGGAGGAAGCACAGATACGCAGTATTTT. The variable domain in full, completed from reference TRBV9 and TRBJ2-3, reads DSGVTQTPKHLITATGQRVTLRCSPRSGDLSVYWYQQSLDQGLQFLIQYYNGEERAKGNILERFSAQQFPDLHSELNLSSLELGDSALYFCASSVGGSTDTQYFGPGTRLTVL.

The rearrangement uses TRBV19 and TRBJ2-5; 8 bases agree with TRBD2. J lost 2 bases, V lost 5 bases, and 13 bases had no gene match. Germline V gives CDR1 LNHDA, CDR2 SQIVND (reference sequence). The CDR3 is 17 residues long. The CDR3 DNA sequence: TGTGCCAGTAGTGACGGGGCGGGGGGTGAGTCACAAGAGACCCAGTACTTC. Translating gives CASSDGAGGESQETQYF.

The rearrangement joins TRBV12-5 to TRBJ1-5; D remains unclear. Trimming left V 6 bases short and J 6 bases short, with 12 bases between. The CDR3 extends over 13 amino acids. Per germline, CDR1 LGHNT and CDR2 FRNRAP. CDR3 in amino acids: CASGPLLAQPQHF. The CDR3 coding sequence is TGTGCTAGTGGGCCCCTTTTAGCTCAGCCCCAGCATTTT.

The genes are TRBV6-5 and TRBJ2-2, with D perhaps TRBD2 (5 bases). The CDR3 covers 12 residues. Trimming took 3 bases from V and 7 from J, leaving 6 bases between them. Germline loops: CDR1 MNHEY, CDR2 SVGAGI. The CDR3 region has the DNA TGTGCCAGCAGTTATCGGGGCGGGGAGCTGTTTTTT. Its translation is CASSYRGGELFF.

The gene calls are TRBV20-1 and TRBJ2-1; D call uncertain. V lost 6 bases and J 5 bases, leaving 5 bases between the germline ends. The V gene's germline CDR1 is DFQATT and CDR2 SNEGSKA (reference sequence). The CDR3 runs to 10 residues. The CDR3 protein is CSAADNEQFF. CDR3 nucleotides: TGCAGTGCCGCAGACAATGAGCAGTTCTTC.

CDR3 in amino acids: CASSQFFTGDNEQFF. The CDR3 DNA follows: TGTGCCAGCAGCCAATTTTTTACGGGAGACAATGAGCAGTTCTTC. The chain recombines TRBV3-1 (or the pseudogene TRBV3-2) with TRBJ2-1; tentative D call: TRBD2 (6 bases). The CDR3 has 15 residues. Germline CDR1 reads LGHDT; CDR2 reads YNNKEL (reference sequence). Trimming stripped 2 bases from V and 5 bases from J, with 13 bases between.

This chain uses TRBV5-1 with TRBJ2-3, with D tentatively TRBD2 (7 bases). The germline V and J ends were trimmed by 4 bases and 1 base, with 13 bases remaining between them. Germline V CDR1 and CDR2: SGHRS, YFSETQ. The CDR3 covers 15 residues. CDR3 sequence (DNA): TGCGCCAGCAGCCGGGGGGCTAGCGGCACAGATACGCAGTATTTT. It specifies CASSRGASGTDTQYF.

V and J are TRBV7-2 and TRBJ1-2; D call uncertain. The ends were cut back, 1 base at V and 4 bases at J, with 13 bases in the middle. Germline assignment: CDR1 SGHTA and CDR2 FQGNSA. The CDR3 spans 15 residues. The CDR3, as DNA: TGTGCCAGCAGCTTAGTGATCGGGAAGGGCTATGGCTACACCTTC. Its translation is CASSLVIGKGYGYTF.

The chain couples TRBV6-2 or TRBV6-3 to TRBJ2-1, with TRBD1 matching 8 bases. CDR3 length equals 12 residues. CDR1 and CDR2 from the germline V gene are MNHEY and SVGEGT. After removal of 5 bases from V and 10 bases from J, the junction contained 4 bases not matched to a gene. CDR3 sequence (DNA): TGTGCCAGCAGTCAGGGGGCTGGGGAGCAGTTCTTC. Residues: CASSQGAGEQFF.

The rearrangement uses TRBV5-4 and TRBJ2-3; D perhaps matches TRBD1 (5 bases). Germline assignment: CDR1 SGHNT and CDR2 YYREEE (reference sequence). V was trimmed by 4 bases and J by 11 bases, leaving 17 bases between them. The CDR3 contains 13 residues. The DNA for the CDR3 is TGTGCCAGCAGCCCCCGGTTTGAAAGGGGGCAGTATTTT. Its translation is CASSPRFERGQYF. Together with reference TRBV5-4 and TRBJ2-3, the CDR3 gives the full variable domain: ETGVTQSPTHLIKTRGQQVTLRCSSQSGHNTVSWYQQALGQGPQFIFQYYREEENGRGNFPPRFSGLQFPNYSSELNVNALELDDSALYLCASSPRFERGQYFGPGTRLTVL.

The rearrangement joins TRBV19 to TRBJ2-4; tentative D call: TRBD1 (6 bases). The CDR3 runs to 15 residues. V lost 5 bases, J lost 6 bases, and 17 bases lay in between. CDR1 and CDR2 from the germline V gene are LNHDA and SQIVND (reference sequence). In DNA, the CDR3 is TGTGCCAGTAGTGACCTCCTCAGGGGAAGAAACATTCAGTACTTC. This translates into CASSDLLRGRNIQYF. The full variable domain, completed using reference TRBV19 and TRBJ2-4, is DGGITQSPKYLFRKEGQNVTLSCEQNLNHDAMYWYRQDPGQGLRLIYYSQIVNDFQKGDIAEGYSVSREKKESFPLTVTSAQKNPTAFYLCASSDLLRGRNIQYFGAGTRLSVL.

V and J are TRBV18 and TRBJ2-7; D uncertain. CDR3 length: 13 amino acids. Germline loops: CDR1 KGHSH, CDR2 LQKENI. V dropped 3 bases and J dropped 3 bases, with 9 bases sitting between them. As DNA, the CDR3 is TGTGCCAGCTCACCTGTTACAGACTACGAGCAGTACTTC. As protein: CASSPVTDYEQYF.

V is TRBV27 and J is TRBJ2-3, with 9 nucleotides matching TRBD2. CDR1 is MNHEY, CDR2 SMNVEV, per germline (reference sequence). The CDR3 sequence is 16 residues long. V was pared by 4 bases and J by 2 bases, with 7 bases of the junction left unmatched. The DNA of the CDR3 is TGTGCCAGCAGTTCCACTAGCGGGTCGTTCACAGATACGCAGTATTTT. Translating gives CASSSTSGSFTDTQYF.

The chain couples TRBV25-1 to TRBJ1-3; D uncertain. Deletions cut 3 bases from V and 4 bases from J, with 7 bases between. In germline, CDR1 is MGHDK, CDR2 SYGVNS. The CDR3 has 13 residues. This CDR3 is CASSDSIGNTIYF. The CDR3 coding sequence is TGTGCCAGCAGTGATTCTATCGGAAACACCATATATTTT. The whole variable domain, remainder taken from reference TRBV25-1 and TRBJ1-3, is EADIYQTPRYLVIGTGKKITLECSQTMGHDKMYWYQQDPGMELHLIHYSYGVNSTEKGDLSSESTVSRIRTEHFPLTLESARPSHTSQYLCASSDSIGNTIYFGEGSWLTVV.

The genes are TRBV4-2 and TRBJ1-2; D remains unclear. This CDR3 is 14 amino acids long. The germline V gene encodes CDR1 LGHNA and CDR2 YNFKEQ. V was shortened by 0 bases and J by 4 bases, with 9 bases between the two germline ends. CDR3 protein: CASSQDGRSYGYTF. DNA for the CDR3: TGTGCCAGCAGCCAAGATGGCAGAAGCTATGGCTACACCTTC.

The CDR3 nucleotides are TGTGCCAGCAGCCCGAGGGACTATGGCTACACCTTC. It translates to CASSPRDYGYTF. The gene calls are TRBV2 and TRBJ1-2; D not resolved. The CDR3 consists of 12 residues. CDR1 and CDR2 (germline): SNHLY, FYNNEI. Deletions cut 6 bases from V and 3 bases from J, with 8 bases between.

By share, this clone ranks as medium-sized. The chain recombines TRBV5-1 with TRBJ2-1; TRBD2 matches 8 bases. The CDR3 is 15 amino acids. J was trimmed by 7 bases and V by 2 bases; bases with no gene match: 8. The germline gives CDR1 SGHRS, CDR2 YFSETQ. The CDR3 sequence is CASSFTAGVENEQFF. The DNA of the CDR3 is TGCGCCAGCAGCTTTACAGCGGGAGTAGAAAATGAGCAGTTCTTC.

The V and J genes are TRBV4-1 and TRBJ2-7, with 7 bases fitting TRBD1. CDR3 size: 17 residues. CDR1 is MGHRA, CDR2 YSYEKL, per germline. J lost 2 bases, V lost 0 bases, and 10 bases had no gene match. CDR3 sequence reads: CASSQDRGTEGTYEQYF. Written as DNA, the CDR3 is TGCGCCAGCAGCCAAGATCGTGGGACAGAAGGAACCTACGAGCAGTACTTC.

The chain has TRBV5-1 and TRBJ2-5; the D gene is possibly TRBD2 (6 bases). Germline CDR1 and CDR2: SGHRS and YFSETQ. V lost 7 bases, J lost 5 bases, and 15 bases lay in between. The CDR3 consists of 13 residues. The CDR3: CASSKEGVETQYF. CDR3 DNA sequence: TGCGCCAGCTCCAAGGAGGGAGTTGAGACCCAGTACTTC.

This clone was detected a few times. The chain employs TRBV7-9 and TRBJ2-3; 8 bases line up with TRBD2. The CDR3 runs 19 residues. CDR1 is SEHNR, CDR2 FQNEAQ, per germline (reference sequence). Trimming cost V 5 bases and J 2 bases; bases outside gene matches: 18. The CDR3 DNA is TGTGCCAGCAGCCACTTAAGTCGAGGTGGTAGCGGGAACACAGATACGCAGTATTTT. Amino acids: CASSHLSRGGSGNTDTQYF.

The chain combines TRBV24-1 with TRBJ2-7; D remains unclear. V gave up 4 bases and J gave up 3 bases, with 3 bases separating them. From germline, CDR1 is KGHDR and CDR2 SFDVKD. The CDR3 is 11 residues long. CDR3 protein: CATSDFYEQYF. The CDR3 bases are TGTGCCACCAGTGACTTCTACGAGCAGTACTTC.

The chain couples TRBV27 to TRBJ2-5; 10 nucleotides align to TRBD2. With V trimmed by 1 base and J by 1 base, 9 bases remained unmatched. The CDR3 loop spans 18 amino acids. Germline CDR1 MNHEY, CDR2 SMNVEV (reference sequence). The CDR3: CASSLLVGLAGAQETQYF. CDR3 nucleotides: TGTGCCAGCAGTTTATTGGTGGGGCTAGCGGGAGCCCAAGAGACCCAGTACTTC.

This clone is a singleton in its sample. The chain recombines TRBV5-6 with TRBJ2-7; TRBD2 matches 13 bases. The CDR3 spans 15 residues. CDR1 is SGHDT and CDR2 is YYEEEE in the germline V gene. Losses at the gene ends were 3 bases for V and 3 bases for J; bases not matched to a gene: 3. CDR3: CASSSGLAGLYEQYF. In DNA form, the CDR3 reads TGTGCCAGCAGCTCGGGACTAGCGGGACTCTACGAGCAGTACTTC.

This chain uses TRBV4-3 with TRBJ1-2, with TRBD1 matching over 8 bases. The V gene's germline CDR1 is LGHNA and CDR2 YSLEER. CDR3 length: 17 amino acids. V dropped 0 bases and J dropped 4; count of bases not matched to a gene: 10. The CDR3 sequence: CASSQDWGGQGVYGYTF. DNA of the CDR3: TGCGCCAGCAGCCAAGATTGGGGTGGACAGGGAGTCTATGGCTACACCTTC.

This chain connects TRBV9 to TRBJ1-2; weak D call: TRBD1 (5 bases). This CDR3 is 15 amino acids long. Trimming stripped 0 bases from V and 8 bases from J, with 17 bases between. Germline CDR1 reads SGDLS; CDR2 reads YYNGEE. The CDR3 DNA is TGTGCCAGCAGCGTAGCTTGGGGGGAAGGCCTAGGCTACACCTTC. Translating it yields CASSVAWGEGLGYTF.

Here the CDR3 reads CSVGNRGSQETQYF. The DNA for the CDR3 is TGCAGCGTTGGTAACAGGGGTTCCCAAGAGACCCAGTACTTC. The J gene is TRBJ2-5, the V gene TRBV29-1; TRBD1 aligns across 7 bases. Germline CDR1 and CDR2: SQVTM and ANQGSEA. This CDR3 has 14 residues. Trimming took 4 bases from V and 1 from J; bases not matched to a gene: 6.

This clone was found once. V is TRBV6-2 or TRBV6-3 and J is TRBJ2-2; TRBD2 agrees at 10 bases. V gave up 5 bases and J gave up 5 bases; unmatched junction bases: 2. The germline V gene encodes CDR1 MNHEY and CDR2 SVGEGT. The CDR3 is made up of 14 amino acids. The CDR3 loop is CASSQLAGTGELFF. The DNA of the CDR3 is TGTGCCAGCAGTCAACTAGCGGGAACCGGGGAGCTGTTTTTT.

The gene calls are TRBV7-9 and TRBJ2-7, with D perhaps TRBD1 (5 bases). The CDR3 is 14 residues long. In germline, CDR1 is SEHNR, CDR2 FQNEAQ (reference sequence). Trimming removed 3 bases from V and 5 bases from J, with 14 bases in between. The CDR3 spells CASSLDAGIHEQYF. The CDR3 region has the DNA TGTGCCAGCAGCTTGGATGCAGGGATACACGAGCAGTACTTC.